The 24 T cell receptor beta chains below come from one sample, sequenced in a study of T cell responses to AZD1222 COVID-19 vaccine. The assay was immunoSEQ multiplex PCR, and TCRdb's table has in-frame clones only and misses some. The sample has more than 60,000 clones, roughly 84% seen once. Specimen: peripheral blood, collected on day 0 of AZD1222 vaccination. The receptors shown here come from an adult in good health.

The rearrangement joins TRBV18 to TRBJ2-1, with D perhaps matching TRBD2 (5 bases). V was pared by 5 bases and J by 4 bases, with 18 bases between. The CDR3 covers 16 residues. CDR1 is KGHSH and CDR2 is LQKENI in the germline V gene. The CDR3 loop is CASSTLRSSRYNEQFF. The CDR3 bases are TGTGCCAGCTCAACCCTTAGGTCTAGCAGGTACAATGAGCAGTTCTTC. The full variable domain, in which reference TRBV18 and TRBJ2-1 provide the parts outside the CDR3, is NAGVMQNPRHLVRRRGQEARLRCSPMKGHSHVYWYRQLPEEGLKFMVYLQKENIIDESGMPKERFSAEFPKEGPSILRIQQVVRGDSAAYFCASSTLRSSRYNEQFFGPGTRLTVL.

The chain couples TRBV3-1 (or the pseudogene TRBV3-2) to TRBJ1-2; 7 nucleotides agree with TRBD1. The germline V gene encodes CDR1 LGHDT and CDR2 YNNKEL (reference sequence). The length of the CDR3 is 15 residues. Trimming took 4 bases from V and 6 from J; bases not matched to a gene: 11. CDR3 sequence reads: CASSPTTGNWNGYTF. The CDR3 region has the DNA TGTGCCAGCAGCCCCACGACAGGGAATTGGAATGGCTACACCTTC.

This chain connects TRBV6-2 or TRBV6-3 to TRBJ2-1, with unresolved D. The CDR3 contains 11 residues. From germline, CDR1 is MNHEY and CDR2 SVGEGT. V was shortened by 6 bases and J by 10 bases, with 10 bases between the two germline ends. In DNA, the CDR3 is TGTGCCAGCAGCCCCTTCAGGGAGCAGTTCTTC. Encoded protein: CASSPFREQFF.

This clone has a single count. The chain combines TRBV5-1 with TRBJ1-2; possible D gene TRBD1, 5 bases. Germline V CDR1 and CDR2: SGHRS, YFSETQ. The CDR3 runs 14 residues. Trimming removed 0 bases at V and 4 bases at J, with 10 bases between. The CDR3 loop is CASSLDIGTYGYTF. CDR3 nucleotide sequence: TGCGCCAGCAGCTTGGATATAGGGACCTATGGCTACACCTTC.

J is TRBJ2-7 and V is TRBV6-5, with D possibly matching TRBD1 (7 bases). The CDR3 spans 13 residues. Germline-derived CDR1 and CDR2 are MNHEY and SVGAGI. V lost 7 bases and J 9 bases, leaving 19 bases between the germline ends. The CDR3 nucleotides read TGTGCCAGCACTGCTTCGCTCAGGGGGGTGCAGTACGTC. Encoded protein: CASTASLRGVQYV.

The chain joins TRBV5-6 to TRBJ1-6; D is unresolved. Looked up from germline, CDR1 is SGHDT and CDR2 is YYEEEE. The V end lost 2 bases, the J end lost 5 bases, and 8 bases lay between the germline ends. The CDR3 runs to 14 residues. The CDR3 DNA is TGTGCCAGCAGCTTAGTGGGAAATAATTCACCCCTCCACTTT. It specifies CASSLVGNNSPLHF.

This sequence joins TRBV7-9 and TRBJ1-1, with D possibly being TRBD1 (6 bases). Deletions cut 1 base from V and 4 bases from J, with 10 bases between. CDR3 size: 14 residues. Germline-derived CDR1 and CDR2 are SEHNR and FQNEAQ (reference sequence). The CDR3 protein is CASSLEGGPTEAFF. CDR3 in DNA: TGTGCCAGCAGCTTAGAGGGGGGCCCCACTGAAGCTTTCTTT.

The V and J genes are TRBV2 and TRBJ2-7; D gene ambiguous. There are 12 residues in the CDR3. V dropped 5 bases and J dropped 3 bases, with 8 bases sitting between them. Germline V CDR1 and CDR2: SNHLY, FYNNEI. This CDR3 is CASSRTSYEQYV. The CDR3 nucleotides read TGTGCCAGCAGTCGAACCAGCTACGAGCAGTACGTC.

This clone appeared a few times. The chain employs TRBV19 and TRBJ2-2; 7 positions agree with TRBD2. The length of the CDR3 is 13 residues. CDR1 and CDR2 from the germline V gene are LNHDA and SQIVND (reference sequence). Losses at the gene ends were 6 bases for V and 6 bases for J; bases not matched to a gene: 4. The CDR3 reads CASRTAGAGELFF. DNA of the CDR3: TGTGCCAGTAGGACGGCGGGAGCCGGGGAGCTGTTTTTT.

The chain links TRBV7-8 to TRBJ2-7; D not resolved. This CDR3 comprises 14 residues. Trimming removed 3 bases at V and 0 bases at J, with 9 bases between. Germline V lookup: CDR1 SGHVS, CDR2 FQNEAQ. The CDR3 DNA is TGTGCCAGCAGCTTTTCACACAACTCCTACGAGCAGTACGTC. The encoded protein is CASSFSHNSYEQYV.

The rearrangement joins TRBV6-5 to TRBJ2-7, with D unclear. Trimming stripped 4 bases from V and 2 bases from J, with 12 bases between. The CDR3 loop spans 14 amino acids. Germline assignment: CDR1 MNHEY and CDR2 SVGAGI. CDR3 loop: CASSSVDPTYEQYF. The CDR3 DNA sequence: TGTGCCAGCAGTTCCGTCGACCCAACCTACGAGCAGTACTTC.

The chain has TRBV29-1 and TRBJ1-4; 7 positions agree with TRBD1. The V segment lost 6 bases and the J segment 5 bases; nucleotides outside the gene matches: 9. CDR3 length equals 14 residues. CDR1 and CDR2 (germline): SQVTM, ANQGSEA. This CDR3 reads CSVSRQGRNEKLFF. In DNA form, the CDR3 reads TGCAGCGTGTCCAGACAGGGTAGGAATGAAAAACTGTTTTTT.

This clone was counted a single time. The CDR3 region has the DNA TGTGCCAGCAGTTATTCCAAGATCGGAAACACCATATATTTT. Its protein is CASSYSKIGNTIYF. The chain joins TRBV6-2 or TRBV6-3 to TRBJ1-3; D is unclear. The CDR3 is made up of 14 amino acids. The ends were cut back, 3 bases at V and 4 bases at J, with 10 bases in the middle. The germline gives CDR1 MNHEY, CDR2 SVGEGT.

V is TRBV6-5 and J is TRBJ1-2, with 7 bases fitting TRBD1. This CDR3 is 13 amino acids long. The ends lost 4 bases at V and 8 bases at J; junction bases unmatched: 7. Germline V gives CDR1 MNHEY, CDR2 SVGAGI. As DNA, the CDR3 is TGTGCCAGCAGTTTTACAGGGGAGAGGGGCTACACCTTC. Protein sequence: CASSFTGERGYTF.

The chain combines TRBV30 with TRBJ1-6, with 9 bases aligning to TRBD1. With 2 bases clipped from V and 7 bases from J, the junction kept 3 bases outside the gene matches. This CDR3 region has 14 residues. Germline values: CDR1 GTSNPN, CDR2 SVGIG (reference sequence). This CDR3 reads CAWSWGQGNSPLHF. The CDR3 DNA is TGTGCCTGGAGTTGGGGACAGGGAAATTCACCCCTCCACTTT.

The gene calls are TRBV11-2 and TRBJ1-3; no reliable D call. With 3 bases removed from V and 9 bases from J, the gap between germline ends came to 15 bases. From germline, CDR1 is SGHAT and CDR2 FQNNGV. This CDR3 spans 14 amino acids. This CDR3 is CASSFNGVQVTIYF. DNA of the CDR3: TGTGCCAGCAGCTTTAATGGGGTCCAAGTCACCATATATTTT. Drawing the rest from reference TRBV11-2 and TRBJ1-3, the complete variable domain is EAGVAQSPRYKIIEKRQSVAFWCNPISGHATLYWYQQILGQGPKLLIQFQNNGVVDDSQLPKDRFSAERLKGVDSTLKIQPAKLEDSAVYLCASSFNGVQVTIYFGEGSWLTVV.

The CDR3 DNA is TGTGCCAGCTCACCACATAGGGGGCCCAACACTGAAGCTTTCTTT. It yields the protein CASSPHRGPNTEAFF. This chain links TRBV18 with TRBJ1-1; 7 bases fit TRBD1. Germline V CDR1 and CDR2: KGHSH, LQKENI. The CDR3 consists of 15 residues. V gave up 1 base and J gave up 2 bases; unmatched junction bases: 4.

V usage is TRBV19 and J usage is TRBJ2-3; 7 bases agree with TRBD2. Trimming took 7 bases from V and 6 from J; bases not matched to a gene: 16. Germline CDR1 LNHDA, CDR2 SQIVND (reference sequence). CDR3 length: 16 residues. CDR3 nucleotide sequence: TGTGCCAGTAACCCGGGGGGAGGAAAGGGATCGGATACGCAGTATTTT. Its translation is CASNPGGGKGSDTQYF. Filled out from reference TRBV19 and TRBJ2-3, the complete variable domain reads DGGITQSPKYLFRKEGQNVTLSCEQNLNHDAMYWYRQDPGQGLRLIYYSQIVNDFQKGDIAEGYSVSREKKESFPLTVTSAQKNPTAFYLCASNPGGGKGSDTQYFGPGTRLTVL.

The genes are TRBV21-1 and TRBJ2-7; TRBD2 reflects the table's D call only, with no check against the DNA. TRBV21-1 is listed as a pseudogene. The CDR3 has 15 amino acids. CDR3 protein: CASSKSGGSSYEQYV. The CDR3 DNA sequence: TGTGCCAGCAGCAAATCGGGGGGCTCCTCCTACGAGCAGTACGTC.

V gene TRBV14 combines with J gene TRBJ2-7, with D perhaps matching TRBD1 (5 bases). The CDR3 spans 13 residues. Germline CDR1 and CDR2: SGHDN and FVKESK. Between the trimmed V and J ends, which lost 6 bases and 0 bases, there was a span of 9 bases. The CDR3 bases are TGTGCCAGCAGACCAGGGCTCTCCTACGAGCAGTACTTC. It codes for CASRPGLSYEQYF.

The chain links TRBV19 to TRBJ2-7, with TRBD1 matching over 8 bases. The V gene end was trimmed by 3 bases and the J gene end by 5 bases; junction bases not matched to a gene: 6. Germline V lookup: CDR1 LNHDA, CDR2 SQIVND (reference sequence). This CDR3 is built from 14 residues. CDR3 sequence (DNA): TGTGCCAGTAGTATGTTAGACAGGGGCAACGAGCAGTACTTC. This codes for CASSMLDRGNEQYF.

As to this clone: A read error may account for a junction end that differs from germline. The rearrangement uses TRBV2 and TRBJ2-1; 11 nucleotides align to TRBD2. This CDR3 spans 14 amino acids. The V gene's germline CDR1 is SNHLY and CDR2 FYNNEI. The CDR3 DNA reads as TGTGCCAGCAGTGAAGCGCTCGCTAGCGGGAGGTCAGTCTTC. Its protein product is CASSEALASGRSVF.

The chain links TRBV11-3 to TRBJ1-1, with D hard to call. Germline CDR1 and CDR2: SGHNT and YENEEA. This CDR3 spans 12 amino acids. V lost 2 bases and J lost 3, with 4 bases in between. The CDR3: CASSLSDTEAFF. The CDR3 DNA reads TGTGCCAGCAGCTTATCAGACACTGAAGCTTTCTTT.

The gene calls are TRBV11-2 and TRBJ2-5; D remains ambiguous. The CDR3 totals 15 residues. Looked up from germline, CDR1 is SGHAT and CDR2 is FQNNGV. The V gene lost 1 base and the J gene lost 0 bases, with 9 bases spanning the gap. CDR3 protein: CASSLVEAHQETQYF. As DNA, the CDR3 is TGTGCCAGCAGCTTAGTCGAGGCGCACCAAGAGACCCAGTACTTC.